Sequencing of this TCR beta chain was carried out in a study of spatial heterogeneity in lung cancer. Study-level background: Taken at a median of roughly two years after resection, follow-up PBMC samples underwent sequencing when available. On average, each unique TCR and UMI combination appeared more than ten times in raw reads.

This clonotype was seen ten or more times. TCRdb reprocessed the 5' RACE reads via MiXCR and lists one record per CDR3 protein. This table has 110,000 or so distinct CDR3 sequences, under 14% appearing once. This CDR3 has 15 residues. Looked up from germline, CDR1 is SGDLS and CDR2 is YYNGEE. Trimming took 4 bases from V and 9 from J; bases not matched to a gene: 9. The sample's time point: blood at routine non-recurrence follow-up after resection. This clonotype was obtained from a female donor with early-stage non-small cell lung cancer. The specimen comprised PBMCs, sampled at follow-up. The chain links TRBV9 to TRBJ2-1; TRBD2 agrees at 11 bases. The CDR3 nucleotides are TGTGCCAGCAGCCGTAGCGGGAGGGGATACGGTGAGCAGTTCTTC. Translated, it gives CASSRSGRGYGEQFF.